This paragraph covers one T cell receptor (beta chain) sequence. Its antigen is undetermined. This record belongs to a study of a mutant IDH1 vaccine in newly diagnosed glioma. Whole-study context: Beginning 4-6 weeks after radiotherapy alone, or with temozolomide cycles, vaccination took place.

Data came from immunoSEQ multiplex PCR; TCRdb stores just in-frame clones and leaves some out. The data hold some 48,000 clones, with 75% to 85% observed a single time. The CDR3 extends over 14 amino acids. The germline V gene encodes CDR1 MNHEY and CDR2 SVGAGI. V was clipped by 0 bases and J by 10 bases; unmatched bases: 3. Time point noted: week 35, safety follow-up. Each vaccine dose was 300 ug of mutant IDH1 20-mer peptide, with topical imiquimod. The J gene is TRBJ2-1, the V gene TRBV6-5; 10 bases line up with TRBD2. The sequence derives from a man between 40 and 49 years old with glioma. The sample consisted of PBMCs, taken from a glioma patient whose treatment included an IDH1 peptide vaccine. The CDR3 DNA is TGTGCCAGCAGTTACTCAAGCGGGGGGGCGGAGCAGTTCTTC. It is translated as CASSYSSGGAEQFF.